This T cell receptor beta chain was recorded in a study of T-cell reconstitution after alpha-beta-depleted transplantation in children (dated by TCRdb to about 2016). Regarding the study in general: The study quantitatively tracked T-cell immune reconstitution after TCRalphabeta/CD19-depleted allogeneic hematopoietic cell transplantation in children using TCR repertoire profiling.

Remarks on this clonotype: Its antigen is still unknown. A much larger clonotype is one base distant, so this may be a read error.

Including cysteine and phenylalanine, the CDR3 has 14 amino acids. The retained sequence is limited to the CDR3, 42 bases, with the frame set at the first base. Via the germline V gene (reference sequence), CDR1 is DFQATT and CDR2 SNEGSKA. Library prep was done by PCR. TCRdb shows the sequencer as Illumina HiSeq 2500. TCR library preparation used molecular barcoding, with unique molecular identifiers applied to normalize quantification of the TCRbeta repertoire. Using fastp trimming at Q25 and MiXCR clonotype assembly, TCRdb reanalyzed the public sequencing data and kept in-frame beta chains. Entries that share a CDR3 protein sequence are merged under the most common genes and DNA. Here the sample has tens of thousands of distinct CDR3 sequences; about 9% occur a single time. In total, the top ten clones hold approximately 25% of the sample. Broad study findings and their caveats: In some patients, high TCRbeta diversity at day 60 was attributed to recipient T cells and intrathymic progenitors that had survived conditioning. Hyperexpanded clone frequencies declined over subsequent months; after one year, T-cell counts and TCRbeta diversity were mostly attributed to newly produced T cells. The apparently early recovery of alphabetaT-cell counts about two months after transplant reportedly depended on only several hundred rapidly expanded clones that came from non-depleted graft cells.

The meaning of the sample's time point label: day 60 (about 2 months) after transplantation. The treatment or condition label of this sample denotes: allogeneic hematopoietic cell transplantation with graft depleted of TCRalphabeta T cells and CD19 B cells. The children who served as transplant recipients had been given grafts of TCRalphabeta/CD19-depleted allogeneic hematopoietic cells. The chain is assembled from TRBV20-1 and TRBJ2-7; matching of 7 bases hints at TRBD1 as the D gene. The sequencing used PBMCs, mostly from graft donor cells, collected 60 days after TCRalphabeta/CD19-depleted stem cell transplant. The receptor was derived from a male patient aged 2 to 10 who had a stem cell transplant for chronic granulomatous disease, so the T cells may come from the graft donor. This receptor has the CDR3 CCAWRDSSSYEQYF. In nucleotide form, the sequence is TGCTGTGCTTGGCGGGACAGTAGCTCCTACGAGCAGTACTTC.